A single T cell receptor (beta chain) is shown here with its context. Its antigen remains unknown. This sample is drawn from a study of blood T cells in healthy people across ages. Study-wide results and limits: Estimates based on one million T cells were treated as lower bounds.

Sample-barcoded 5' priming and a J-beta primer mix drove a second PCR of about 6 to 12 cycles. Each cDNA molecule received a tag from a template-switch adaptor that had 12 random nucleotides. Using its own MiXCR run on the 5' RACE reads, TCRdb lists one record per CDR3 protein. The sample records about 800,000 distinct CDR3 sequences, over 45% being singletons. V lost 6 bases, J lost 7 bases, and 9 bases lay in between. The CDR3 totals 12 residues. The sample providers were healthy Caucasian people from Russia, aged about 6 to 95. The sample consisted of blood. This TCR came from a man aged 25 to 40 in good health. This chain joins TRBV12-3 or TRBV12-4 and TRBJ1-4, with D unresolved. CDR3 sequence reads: CASSGVAEKLFF. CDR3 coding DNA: TGTGCCAGCAGCGGGGTGGCTGAAAAACTGTTTTTT.